This T cell receptor beta chain came from a study of cytomegalovirus exposure and HLA in healthy donors. Study in general: Earlier, 150 million to 200 million T cells were analyzed, and about 120 million unique TCR beta sequences were found among them. Regarding the study as a whole: After further analysis at a later stage, 16,951 TCR beta sequences were associated with HLA alleles at 0.05 false discovery rate. A later analysis linked a missense DCLRE1C variant to TCR beta V- and J-gene trimming. Among TCR beta chains, those listed as cytomegalovirus-associated numbered about 150.

Germline loops: CDR1 SGHNT, CDR2 YYREEE (reference sequence). CDR3 length equals 13 residues. J was trimmed by 3 bases and V by 9 bases; bases with no gene match: 6. A word on this clone: Its specificity is unknown.

The primer mix had 60 Vbeta and 13 Jbeta primers. The assay was immunoSEQ multiplex PCR, and TCRdb's table has in-frame clones only and misses some. The sample includes 100,000 to 120,000 clones, around 66% of them seen just once. The chain joins TRBV5-4 to TRBJ1-2, with TRBD1 matching over 9 bases. The material sequenced was PBMCs. The TCR sequence derives from a man in his late teens or twenties in good health and CMV-seropositive. This CDR3 reads CATKTGGHYGYTF. The CDR3 DNA follows: TGTGCCACGAAGACAGGGGGGCACTATGGCTACACCTTC.